This entry lists 9 T cell receptor beta chains sequenced from one sample in a study of identical twins. TCRdb independently ran MiXCR on the 5' RACE reads; one entry per CDR3 protein. The profile shows about 890,000 distinct CDR3 sequences, about 12% of them singletons. The sample was also linked to a second study, of yellow fever vaccine responses in identical twins.

Source material: PBMCs. These receptors came from a young woman in good health.

This clonotype was observed a handful of times. This sequence joins TRBV11-1 and TRBJ2-6; TRBD1 aligns across 8 bases. The length of the CDR3 is 18 residues. Germline CDR1 and CDR2: SGHAT and FQDESV (reference sequence). The trim removed 1 base at V and 3 bases at J, leaving 8 bases unmatched. This chain's CDR3 is CASSLGTGLPGGANVLTF. DNA for the CDR3: TGTGCCAGCAGCTTAGGGACAGGGCTGCCGGGTGGGGCCAACGTCCTGACTTTC.

This clonotype has more than one count but fewer than ten. V gene TRBV10-3 combines with J gene TRBJ1-3; 9 bases agree with TRBD1. Germline CDR1 is ENHRY and CDR2 is SYGVKD. The CDR3 is 14 residues long. Trimming took 7 bases from V and 8 from J; bases not matched to a gene: 9. CDR3: CAITQDRGEDTIYF. The CDR3 DNA sequence: TGTGCCATCACACAGGACAGGGGAGAGGACACCATATATTTT.

Many counts were recorded for this clonotype. The chain employs TRBV3-1 and TRBJ2-3; TRBD2 matches 9 bases. The junction had 4 bases not matched to a gene; V was cut back by 2 bases and J by 4 bases. Germline assignment: CDR1 LGHDT and CDR2 YNNKEL (reference sequence). The CDR3 length is 15 residues. The CDR3 protein is CASSQIAGAADTQYF. Written as DNA, the CDR3 is TGTGCCAGCAGCCAAATAGCGGGAGCAGCAGATACGCAGTATTTT.

This clonotype showed up just a few times. The chain links TRBV12-3 or TRBV12-4 to TRBJ2-5; 8 positions agree with TRBD2. V lost 6 bases, J lost 2 bases, and 11 bases stayed unmatched. The CDR3 is 16 residues long. CDR3 amino acids: CASRARETSAQETQYF. DNA of the CDR3: TGTGCCAGCAGAGCAAGAGAGACTAGCGCTCAAGAGACCCAGTACTTC.

This clonotype was seen many times. This chain joins TRBV7-8 and TRBJ2-7, with TRBD2 matching over 9 bases. The length of the CDR3 is 18 residues. Germline assignment: CDR1 SGHVS and CDR2 FQNEAQ. V shed 1 base, J shed 4 bases, and the junction held 14 bases outside the gene matches. CDR3 bases: TGTGCCAGCAGCTTAGAGACTGGGTCTAGCGGGGACTTATACGAGCAGTACTTC. Protein: CASSLETGSSGDLYEQYF.

This clonotype turned up a few times. The chain has TRBV3-1 and TRBJ1-1; D remains unclear. Germline V gives CDR1 LGHDT, CDR2 YNNKEL (reference sequence). V shed 3 bases and J shed 6 bases, with 11 bases lying between them. The CDR3 totals 13 residues. CDR3 sequence reads: CASSQSETAEAFF. In DNA form, the CDR3 reads TGTGCCAGCAGCCAGTCGGAAACAGCTGAAGCTTTCTTT.

This clonotype was seen repeatedly, ten times or more. The rearrangement uses TRBV9 and TRBJ2-1, with D uncertain. The V gene lost 7 bases and the J gene lost 2 bases, with 7 bases spanning the gap. This CDR3 is 12 amino acids long. Germline CDR1 is SGDLS and CDR2 is YYNGEE. The CDR3 DNA follows: TGTGCCAGCGCGCGTACCTACAATGAGCAGTTCTTC. Its protein product is CASARTYNEQFF. The whole variable domain, filled in from reference TRBV9 and TRBJ2-1, reads DSGVTQTPKHLITATGQRVTLRCSPRSGDLSVYWYQQSLDQGLQFLIQYYNGEERAKGNILERFSAQQFPDLHSELNLSSLELGDSALYFCASARTYNEQFFGPGTRLTVL.

This clonotype showed up just a few times. The V gene is TRBV15, the J gene TRBJ2-3; D perhaps matches TRBD1 (5 bases). Germline-derived CDR1 and CDR2 are LNHNV and YYDKDF (reference sequence). The CDR3 is 15 amino acids. Trimming pared 3 bases from V and 0 bases from J, leaving 10 bases between. The CDR3 nucleotides read TGTGCCACCAGCAGGACAGTATCTAGCACAGATACGCAGTATTTT. It codes for CATSRTVSSTDTQYF.

The chain links TRBV29-1 to TRBJ1-1; the D gene is possibly TRBD1 (5 bases). V was clipped by 3 bases and J by 5 bases, with 16 bases between them. This CDR3 contains 14 residues. CDR1 and CDR2 (germline): SQVTM, ANQGSEA. This CDR3 is CSVEGAGSGTEAFF. DNA for the CDR3: TGCAGCGTTGAGGGTGCAGGGTCGGGGACTGAAGCTTTCTTT.